The entry below describes one TCR beta chain. Antigen unknown. This entry belongs to a study of cytomegalovirus exposure and HLA in healthy donors. Regarding the study as a whole: With later analysis, a missense DCLRE1C variant became linked to TCR beta V- and J-gene trimming. Exclusion applied to some V segments, including TRBV6-2 and TRBV6-3, as they were indistinguishable.

The PCR was carried out with 60 Vbeta primers and 13 Jbeta primers. Sequenced by immunoSEQ multiplex PCR; TCRdb stores in-frame clones only, minus some. The repertoire holds about 130,000 clones, with roughly 79% as singletons. V shed 8 bases and J 6 bases; nucleotides not matched to a gene: 18. Germline V gene data show CDR1 as ENHRY and CDR2 as SYGVKD. This CDR3 is 16 amino acids long. The sample was PBMCs. This sequence joins TRBV10-3 and TRBJ1-1; TRBD1 matches at 7 bases. This sequence originates from a woman aged 45-65 years in good health and CMV-seronegative. The CDR3 sequence: CAISARDIKGGPEAFF. CDR3 bases: TGTGCCATCTCCGCCCGGGACATCAAAGGGGGCCCTGAAGCTTTCTTT.